This paragraph covers one TCR beta chain sequence. Profiling relied on immunoSEQ multiplex PCR, and the TCRdb table lists in-frame clones only, not all of them. The sample has approximately 97,000 clones, roughly 90% seen once. Germline assignment: CDR1 SGHAT and CDR2 FQDESV (reference sequence). The CDR3 spans 15 residues. The junction had 5 bases not matched to a gene; V was cut back by 8 bases and J by 0 bases. This entry comes from a study of blood T cell repertoires in COVID-19. Study-wide context: Sample material is recorded as cDNA or gDNA derived from T cells, B-cell-depleted T cells, or PBMCs.

The sequencing sample was made of peripheral blood. The J gene is TRBJ2-2, the V gene TRBV11-1; 8 bases align to TRBD2. The sequence derives from an elderly woman with acute or convalescent COVID-19. CDR3 nucleotides: TGTGCCAGCTGGGGCGGGGGGACGAACACCGGGGAGCTGTTTTTT. Translating it yields CASWGGGTNTGELFF.